Each of the 3 T cell receptor beta chains below was sequenced from the same sample in a study of tumor-infiltrating lymphocytes in primary liver carcinoma. Constant-region priming of around 500 ng total RNA yielded TCR beta cDNA. Investigators got TCR beta libraries out of three nested multiplex PCR rounds, done with slightly modified ARM-PCR. Rounds one and two of PCR, each of 10 cycles, were primed with TRBV1-TRBV30 forward primers and a C-beta reverse primer. TCRdb processed the multiplex PCR reads anew with MiXCR; each CDR3 protein has one entry. The repertoire consists of tens of thousands of distinct CDR3 sequences, with roughly 72% occurring once and the leading ten covering approximately 20%. Investigators took RNA and DNA out together from 20-30 mg of unsorted bulk tissue. Sequencing was done on a sample of liver tumor tissue from sampling region 1. Subset specified: tumor region T1, superior pole. The source is a man aged 40-49 years with primary liver carcinoma and hepatitis B virus infection.

Details on this clonotype: Because the CDR3's place on the DNA is in doubt, the DNA is left out and the CDR3 is given as listed by TCRdb. The V gene is TRBV28, the J gene TRBJ1-1; the table's TRBD1 call for D was not verified on the DNA. Per the germline V gene, CDR1 is MDHEN and CDR2 is SYDVKM. The CDR3 has 16 residues if both end residues are counted. The CDR3 region is CASTLAFVGAGTEAYF.

By frequency in the sample, this clonotype is medium-sized. The chain couples TRBV11-2 to TRBJ1-3; D gene uncertain. The germline V and J ends were trimmed by 0 bases and 2 bases, with 2 bases remaining between them. CDR3 length equals 13 residues. Germline values: CDR1 SGHAT, CDR2 FQNNGV. The CDR3 DNA is TGTGCCAGCAGCTTAGATGCTGGAAACACCATATATTTT. It is translated as CASSLDAGNTIYF. Using reference TRBV11-2 and TRBJ1-3 for the parts outside the CDR3, the full variable domain is EAGVAQSPRYKIIEKRQSVAFWCNPISGHATLYWYQQILGQGPKLLIQFQNNGVVDDSQLPKDRFSAERLKGVDSTLKIQPAKLEDSAVYLCASSLDAGNTIYFGEGSWLTVV.

The gene calls are TRBV7-8 and TRBJ2-3; TRBD1 matches at 9 bases. This CDR3 has 14 residues. Germline CDR1 and CDR2: SGHVS and FQNEAQ. The chain's CDR3 is CDSSSGTGSYTQYF. As DNA, the CDR3 is TGTGACAGTAGCTCCGGGACAGGGAGCTATACGCAGTATTTT.